The T cell receptor beta chain under discussion was sequenced for a study of radiation and T cells in renal cell carcinoma (dated by TCRdb to the early 2020s). Looking at the study overall: A total of under 60 samples underwent TCR beta sequencing, made up of approximately 26 tumors and some 27 peripheral blood samples. Across all 50 or so samples, under 5,000,000 unique CDR3 nucleotide sequences, encoding 2,658,974 unique CDR3 amino acid sequences, were identified.

Per the publication, the time point label means: tumor resected at nephrectomy. The intended sense of this specimen's treatment or condition label: 15 Gy SBRT to primary tumor, nephrectomy 4 weeks later. Samples were obtained from a clinical trial, in which 15 Gy stereotactic body radiation therapy was delivered to primary renal cell carcinomas and nephrectomy was performed 4 weeks later. Every patient's renal cell carcinoma showed clear cell pathology. The tumors were dissociated mechanically, digested with collagenase/hyaluronidase at 37 degrees C, processed in gentleMACS C tubes, and kept in liquid nitrogen. The QIAamp DNA Blood Mini Kit (Qiagen) was used to prepare genomic DNA for TCR sequencing. The analyses included only samples that passed all quality control checks. Overall study outcomes, separate from this receptor: Intratumoral heterogeneity went uncaptured because the only tumor material available was small regions of roughly 1 g. Higher TCR clonality was observed in irradiated tumors than in controls, with an average of about 50% of the repertoire accounted for by the top 100 clonotypes, compared with about 45% in nephrectomy-only tumors. Irradiated tumors contained more dominant CDR3 motifs, and these motifs occupied a larger share of the repertoire than in control tumors. In blood, the top tumor clonotypes increased from baseline to 2 weeks after radiation and then shrank by 4 weeks, which suggests a temporary expansion of tumor-resident clones. The single-armed trial design could not address effects of radiation dose or scheduling on the TCR repertoire. Because pretreatment tumor biopsies were not available, the study could not determine whether clonotypes were already present within the tumor at baseline.

The CDR3 contains 14 residues, cysteine and phenylalanine counted. Only the CDR3 region is kept as DNA, spanning 42 bases read in frame from base 1. A distance of 11 bases separates the germline ends of V and J, which lose 0 bases and 5 bases respectively. CDR1 and CDR2 are drawn from the germline V gene: SGHTA, FQGNSA. TCR beta libraries were generated from genomic DNA with the immunoSEQ kit, following the manufacturer's recommendations. To prepare the libraries, a first multiplex PCR with proprietary primers was run, followed by a second PCR that added unique barcodes, and a bead cleanup was done after each round. A positive control reaction and a negative control reaction, both provided in the kit, were run with every batch of samples. The final libraries underwent checking on an Agilent 4200 TapeStation D1000 ScreenTape, volumetric pooling, and quantification by qPCR. Sequencing was performed on an Illumina NextSeq500 using a MidOutput 150-cycle cartridge, with 156 Read1 cycles, 15 Index1 cycles, and the kit custom primers. The pooled library was loaded at 1.0 pM, with a roughly 21% PhiX control spiked in. Per the original workflow: The vendor-processed data were analyzed in R, and a clonotype was defined as all T cells that share the same CDR3 nucleotide sequence. For clone abundance analyses, frequencies were normalized to the 10,000 most abundant clones in each sample. Public T cell clones, averaging fewer than five per sample, were removed before analysis. Dominant motifs were analyzed with ImmunoMap using the PAM10 matrix, a gap penalty of 30, and a homology threshold of 0.3, and motifs with a cumulative frequency of at least 0.01 were considered dominant. An abundance difference of at least 32-fold between compartments was the criterion for calling clonotypes tumor-enriched or baseline blood-enriched. Similarity between tumor and blood repertoires was quantified using the Baroni-Urbani and Buser coefficient, and groups were compared with two-tailed Wilcoxon tests in R. The source is immuneACCESS, and TCRdb retained only in-frame sequences with V and J called. Part of the clones is not carried over; for the studies checked, unresolved V genes explain less than half of this, and the remainder is unexplained. That table supplies the V and J calls and clone size; D and trimming were determined from the DNA. This sample lists about 15,000 clones; 64% were detected once. Around 29% of the sample comes from the top ten.

Points on this clone: Its antigen remains unidentified. No much larger clone is present one base from it, and per-base qualities are unavailable.

This receptor was identified in a woman aged 70-85 years with renal cell carcinoma. This chain joins TRBV7-2 to TRBJ2-7; D gene: possibly TRBD2, on 6 matching bases. The starting material was tumor tissue, obtained from a patient whose treatment included radiotherapy and nephrectomy. CDR3 sequence: CASSLAPGVHEQYF. The nucleotides read TGTGCCAGCAGCTTAGCGCCGGGGGTGCACGAGCAGTACTTC.